Following are 15 T cell receptor beta chains from one sample sequenced in a study of shared clonotypes between healthy human individuals. The repertoire was sequenced with immunoSEQ multiplex PCR; TCRdb's copy has only in-frame clones and lacks some. This sample has roughly 1,500,000 clones, with approximately 98% found just once. The specimen sequenced was naive CD4+ T cells sorted from blood. Subset: CD45RA+ positively selected. These receptors were taken from a man under 40 in good health.

V usage is TRBV6-1 and J usage is TRBJ2-7; TRBD2 matches at 8 bases. CDR1 and CDR2 (germline): MNHNS, SASEGT. V was pared by 3 bases and J by 4 bases, with 5 bases of the junction left unmatched. The CDR3 length is 14 residues. CDR3 bases: TGTGCCAGCAGTGAGAGCGGGAGAATGTACGAGCAGTACTTC. Its translation: CASSESGRMYEQYF.

The chain combines TRBV27 with TRBJ2-3; D is uncertain. Per germline, CDR1 MNHEY and CDR2 SMNVEV (reference sequence). V was cut by 6 bases and J by 5 bases, with 24 bases left in between. This CDR3 has 17 amino acids. Here the CDR3 reads CASSKLSMYKQGDTQYF. In nucleotides, the CDR3 is TGTGCCAGCAGCAAACTATCAATGTACAAGCAAGGAGATACGCAGTATTTT.

CDR3 DNA: TGTGCCAGCAGCTTGGAAGGGTCTGTCCATCCCGGGGAGCTGTTTTTT. It translates to CASSLEGSVHPGELFF. The V call is TRBV5-4, the J call TRBJ2-2, with D hard to call. V lost 0 bases, J lost 6 bases, and 15 bases lay in between. The germline V gene encodes CDR1 SGHNT and CDR2 YYREEE (reference sequence). The CDR3 consists of 16 residues.

The V gene is TRBV28, the J gene TRBJ1-5, with D perhaps matching TRBD1 (5 bases). V shed 2 bases and J shed 4 bases, with 9 bases lying between them. Germline loops: CDR1 MDHEN, CDR2 SYDVKM. The CDR3 runs to 14 residues. The CDR3 reads CASSLADRNQPQHF. DNA of the CDR3: TGTGCCAGCAGTTTAGCTGACAGAAATCAGCCCCAGCATTTT.

The chain recombines TRBV29-1 with TRBJ2-3; D may be TRBD2 (5 bases). This CDR3 is 14 amino acids long. V lost 4 bases and J lost 0, with 11 bases in between. Germline V CDR1 and CDR2: SQVTM, ANQGSEA. The CDR3 is CSVGTPGSTDTQYF. CDR3 nucleotide sequence: TGCAGCGTTGGAACCCCGGGGAGCACAGATACGCAGTATTTT.

The rearrangement links TRBV9 to TRBJ2-6; the D call may be TRBD1 or TRBD2 (5 bases each). The germline V and J ends were trimmed by 2 bases and 3 bases, with 15 bases remaining between them. Germline-derived CDR1 and CDR2 are SGDLS and YYNGEE. The CDR3 spans 17 residues. In DNA, the CDR3 is TGTGCCAGCAGCGTCTCTGGGGGTTGGGGTGGGGCCAACGTCCTGACTTTC. It codes for CASSVSGGWGGANVLTF.

V and J are TRBV25-1 and TRBJ2-6; possibly TRBD1 for D (6 bases). CDR3 length: 15 amino acids. V lost 10 bases and J lost 0, with 13 bases in between. Germline lookup yields CDR1 MGHDK and CDR2 SYGVNS. The CDR3 DNA sequence: TGTGCCACATTCGACAGGAGCTCTGGGGCCAACGTCCTGACTTTC. It translates to CATFDRSSGANVLTF.

The V and J genes are TRBV18 and TRBJ2-7; no clear D gene. CDR3 length: 15 residues. V lost 3 bases and J 4 bases, leaving 16 bases between the germline ends. Germline loops: CDR1 KGHSH, CDR2 LQKENI. CDR3 bases: TGTGCCAGCTCACCCGCCCGAGGTAGGTTGTACGAGCAGTACTTC. Its protein is CASSPARGRLYEQYF.

The J gene is TRBJ2-5, the V gene TRBV28, with D possibly TRBD1 on 5 matching bases. The CDR3 runs to 11 residues. The ends were cut back, 7 bases at V and 4 bases at J, with 7 bases in the middle. CDR1 is MDHEN, CDR2 SYDVKM, per germline. CDR3 DNA sequence: TGTGCCAGCACAGGGATAGAGACCCAGTACTTC. This gives the protein CASTGIETQYF.

About this clone: One end of the junction fails to match germline, which may point to a read error. The rearrangement uses TRBV12-5 and TRBJ2-7, with TRBD1 matching over 8 bases. The CDR3 spans 11 residues. Germline V gene data show CDR1 as LGHNT and CDR2 as FRNRAP. CDR3 sequence: CASGLGQVADF. CDR3 coding DNA: TGTGCTAGTGGTCTGGGACAGGTCGCTGACTTC.

This clone was detected only once. V and J are TRBV5-4 and TRBJ2-1, with D perhaps given as TRBD1 or TRBD2 (5 bases each). This CDR3 has 17 amino acids. The germline CDR1 and CDR2 sequences are SGHNT and YYREEE (reference sequence). V was pared by 4 bases and J by 9 bases, with 26 bases between. CDR3 amino acids: CASSPELGTAGVGEQFF. Written as DNA, the CDR3 is TGTGCCAGCAGCCCGGAACTAGGGACGGCAGGAGTGGGTGAGCAGTTCTTC.

The rearrangement links TRBV5-4 to TRBJ2-5; TRBD1 matches 9 bases. Germline V gene sequence: CDR1 SGHNT, CDR2 YYREEE (reference sequence). The junction had 8 bases not matched to a gene; V was cut back by 4 bases and J by 4 bases. The CDR3 consists of 15 residues. The CDR3 here is CASSDRSDRGETQYF. The CDR3 DNA is TGTGCCAGCAGCGACCGATCGGACAGGGGAGAGACCCAGTACTTC.

The V gene is TRBV4-2, the J gene TRBJ2-5, with D tentatively TRBD2 (6 bases). V shed 0 bases and J shed 5 bases, with 10 bases lying between them. Germline values: CDR1 LGHNA, CDR2 YNFKEQ. The CDR3 spans 14 residues. The CDR3 DNA reads as TGTGCCAGCAGCCAAGATCGGGGGTGGGAGACCCAGTACTTC. Translated: CASSQDRGWETQYF.

The chain carries TRBV7-2 and TRBJ1-2, with D hard to call. The germline CDR1 and CDR2 sequences are SGHTA and FQGNSA. With 4 bases removed from V and 5 bases from J, the gap between germline ends came to 14 bases. This CDR3 is built from 14 residues. CDR3 protein: CASSYVAAGYGYTF. CDR3 nucleotides: TGTGCCAGCAGCTATGTCGCCGCTGGGTATGGCTACACCTTC.

This sequence joins TRBV12-5 and TRBJ2-3, with D perhaps TRBD1 or TRBD2 (6 bases each). The V gene's germline CDR1 is LGHNT and CDR2 FRNRAP. This CDR3 comprises 15 residues. The V end was cut by 3 bases, the J end by 0 bases, with 10 bases between. The chain's CDR3 is CASGLGGGSTDTQYF. Here the CDR3 DNA reads TGTGCTAGTGGTTTAGGAGGGGGAAGCACAGATACGCAGTATTTT. Using reference TRBV12-5 and TRBJ2-3 for the parts outside the CDR3, the full variable domain is DARVTQTPRHKVTEMGQEVTMRCQPILGHNTVFWYRQTMMQGLELLAYFRNRAPLDDSGMPKDRFSAEMPDATLATLKIQPSEPRDSAVYFCASGLGGGSTDTQYFGPGTRLTVL.